The table lists the clone carrying this T cell receptor beta chain with a few counts. The antigen remains undetermined. These data are taken from a study of T cells in Graves' hyperthyroidism and ophthalmopathy. Whole-study findings and limits: Ophthalmopathy was separated from stable hyperthyroidism by a 13 V-J model.

Any patient presenting with uncontrolled infection, other autoimmune disease, pregnancy or lactation was left out. The CDR3 loop spans 15 amino acids. Trimming stripped 6 bases from V and 2 bases from J, with 17 bases between. Looked up from germline, CDR1 is DFQATT and CDR2 is SNEGSKA (reference sequence). Researchers took RNA transcripts and amplified the TCR beta CDR3 regions from them. Carried out on the TCR CDR3, a first-round RT-PCR used the HTBI primer set. TCRdb reprocessed the multiplex PCR reads via MiXCR and lists one record per CDR3 protein. This repertoire shows approximately 690,000 distinct CDR3 sequences, about 14% found once; its top ten account for approximately 12%.

The clonotype originates from a woman aged 45-65 years with Graves' ophthalmopathy. The sequencing input was blood. The gene calls are TRBV20-1 and TRBJ1-5; maybe TRBD1 (5 bases). The CDR3: CSARPQGSGNQPQHF. The DNA for the CDR3 is TGCAGTGCCCGCCCCCAGGGTTCTGGCAATCAGCCCCAGCATTTT.